The clone carrying this T cell receptor (beta chain) was detected many times. Its target is unknown. The sample is drawn from a study of Graves' ophthalmopathy and Graves' hyperthyroidism. The TCR beta CDR3 regions underwent amplification from RNA transcripts. The library came from an HTBI-primed first-round RT-PCR and a second-round multiplex PCR. TCRdb ran MiXCR on the multiplex PCR reads and lists one entry per CDR3 protein. This sample has about half a million distinct CDR3 sequences, with approximately 15% found just once. Additional autoimmune diseases, uncontrolled infections, pregnancy or lactation disqualified patients. Clinical symptoms, serum thyroxine, TRAb, thyroid ultrasound and orbital computed tomography determined diagnosis. Per the germline V gene, CDR1 is MNHNS and CDR2 is SASEGT. The CDR3 runs 15 residues. The V segment lost 1 base and the J segment 9 bases; nucleotides outside the gene matches: 5.

The study's findings and limits: With roughly 69% sensitivity and approximately 73% specificity, the model predicted ophthalmopathy progression.

The receptor's source is a woman under 40 with Graves' ophthalmopathy. The sample comprised blood. V usage is TRBV6-1 and J usage is TRBJ1-6, with 8 nucleotides matching TRBD1. CDR3 sequence reads: CASSEEGTGSSPLHF. Written as DNA, the CDR3 is TGTGCCAGCAGTGAAGAGGGGACAGGAAGTTCACCCCTCCACTTT.